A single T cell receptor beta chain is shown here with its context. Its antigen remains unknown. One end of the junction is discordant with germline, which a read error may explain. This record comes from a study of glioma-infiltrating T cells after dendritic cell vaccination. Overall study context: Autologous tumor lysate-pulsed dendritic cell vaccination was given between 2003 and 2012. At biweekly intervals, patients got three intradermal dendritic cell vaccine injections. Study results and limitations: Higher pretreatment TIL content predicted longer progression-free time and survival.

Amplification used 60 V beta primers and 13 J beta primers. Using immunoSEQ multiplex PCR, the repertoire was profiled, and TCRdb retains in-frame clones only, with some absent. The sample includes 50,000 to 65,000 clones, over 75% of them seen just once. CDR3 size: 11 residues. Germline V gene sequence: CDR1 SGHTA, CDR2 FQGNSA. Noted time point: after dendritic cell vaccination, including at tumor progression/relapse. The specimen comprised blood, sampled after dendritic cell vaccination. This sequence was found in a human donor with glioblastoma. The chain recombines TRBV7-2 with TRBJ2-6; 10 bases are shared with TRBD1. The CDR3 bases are TGTGCCAGCAGCTCGAGCGGACAGGGGGCTTTC. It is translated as CASSSSGQGAF.